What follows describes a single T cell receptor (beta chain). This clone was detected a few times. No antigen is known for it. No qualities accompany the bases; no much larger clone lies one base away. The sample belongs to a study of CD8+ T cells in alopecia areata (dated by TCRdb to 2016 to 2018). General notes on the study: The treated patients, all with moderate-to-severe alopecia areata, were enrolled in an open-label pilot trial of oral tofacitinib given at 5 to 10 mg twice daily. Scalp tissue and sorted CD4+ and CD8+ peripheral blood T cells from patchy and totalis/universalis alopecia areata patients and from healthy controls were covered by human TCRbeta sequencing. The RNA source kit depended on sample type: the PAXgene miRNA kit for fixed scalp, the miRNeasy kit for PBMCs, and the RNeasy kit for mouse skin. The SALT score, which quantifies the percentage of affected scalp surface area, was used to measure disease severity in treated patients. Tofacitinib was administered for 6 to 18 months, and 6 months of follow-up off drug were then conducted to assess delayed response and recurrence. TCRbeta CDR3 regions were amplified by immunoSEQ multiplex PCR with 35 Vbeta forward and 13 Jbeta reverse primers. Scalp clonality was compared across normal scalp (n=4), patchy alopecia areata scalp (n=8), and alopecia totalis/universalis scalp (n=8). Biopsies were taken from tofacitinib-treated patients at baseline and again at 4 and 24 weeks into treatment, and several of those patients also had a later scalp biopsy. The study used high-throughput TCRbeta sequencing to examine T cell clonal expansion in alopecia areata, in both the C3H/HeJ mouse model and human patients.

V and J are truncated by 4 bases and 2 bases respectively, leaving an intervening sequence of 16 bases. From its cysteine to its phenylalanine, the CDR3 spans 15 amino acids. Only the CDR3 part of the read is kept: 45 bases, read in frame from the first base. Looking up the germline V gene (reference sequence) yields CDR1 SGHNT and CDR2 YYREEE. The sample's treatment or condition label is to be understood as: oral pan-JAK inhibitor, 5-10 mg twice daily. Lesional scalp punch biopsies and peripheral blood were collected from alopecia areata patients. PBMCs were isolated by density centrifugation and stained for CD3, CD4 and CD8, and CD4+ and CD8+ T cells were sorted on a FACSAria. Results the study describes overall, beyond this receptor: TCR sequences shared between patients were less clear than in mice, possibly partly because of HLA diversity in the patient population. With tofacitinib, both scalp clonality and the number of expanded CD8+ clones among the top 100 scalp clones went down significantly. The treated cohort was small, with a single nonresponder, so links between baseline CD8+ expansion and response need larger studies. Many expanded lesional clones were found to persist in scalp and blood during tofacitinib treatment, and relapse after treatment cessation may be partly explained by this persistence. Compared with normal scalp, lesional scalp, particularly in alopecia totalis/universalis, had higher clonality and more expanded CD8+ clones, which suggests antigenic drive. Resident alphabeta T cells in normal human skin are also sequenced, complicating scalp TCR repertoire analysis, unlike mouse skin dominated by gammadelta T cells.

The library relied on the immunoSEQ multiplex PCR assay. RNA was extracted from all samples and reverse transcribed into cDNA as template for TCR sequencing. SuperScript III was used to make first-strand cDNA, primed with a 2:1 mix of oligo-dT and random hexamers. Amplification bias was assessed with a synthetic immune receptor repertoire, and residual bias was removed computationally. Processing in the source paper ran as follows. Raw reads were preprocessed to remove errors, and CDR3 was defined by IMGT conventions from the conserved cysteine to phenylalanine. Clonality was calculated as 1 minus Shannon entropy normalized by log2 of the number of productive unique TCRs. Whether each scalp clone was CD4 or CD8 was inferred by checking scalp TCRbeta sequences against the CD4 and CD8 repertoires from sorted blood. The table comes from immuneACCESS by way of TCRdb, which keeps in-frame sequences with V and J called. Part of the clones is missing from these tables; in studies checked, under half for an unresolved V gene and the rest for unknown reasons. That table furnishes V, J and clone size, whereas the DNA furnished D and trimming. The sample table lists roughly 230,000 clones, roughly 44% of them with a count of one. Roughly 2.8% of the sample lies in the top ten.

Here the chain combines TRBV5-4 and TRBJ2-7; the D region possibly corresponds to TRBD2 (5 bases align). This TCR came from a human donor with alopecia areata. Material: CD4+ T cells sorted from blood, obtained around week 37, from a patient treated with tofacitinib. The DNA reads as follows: TGTGCCAGCAGCCCTCACGCGGGCCGTACCTACGAGCAGTACTTC. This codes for CASSPHAGRTYEQYF.